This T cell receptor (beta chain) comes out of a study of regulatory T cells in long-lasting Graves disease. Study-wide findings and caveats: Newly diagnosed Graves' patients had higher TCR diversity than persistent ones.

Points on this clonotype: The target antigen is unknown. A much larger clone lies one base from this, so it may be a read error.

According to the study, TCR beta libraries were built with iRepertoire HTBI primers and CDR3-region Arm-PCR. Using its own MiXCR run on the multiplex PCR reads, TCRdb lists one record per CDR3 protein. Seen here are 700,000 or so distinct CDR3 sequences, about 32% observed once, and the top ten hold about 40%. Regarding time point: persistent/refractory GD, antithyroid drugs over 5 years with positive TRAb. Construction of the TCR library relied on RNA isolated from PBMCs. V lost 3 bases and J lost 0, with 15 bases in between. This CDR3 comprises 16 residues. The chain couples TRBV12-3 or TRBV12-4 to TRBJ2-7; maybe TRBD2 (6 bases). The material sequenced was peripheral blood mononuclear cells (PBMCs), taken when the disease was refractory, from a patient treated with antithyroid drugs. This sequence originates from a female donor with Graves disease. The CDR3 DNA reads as TGTGCCAGCAGTTTTCTGGCGGGAAGCCCCTCCTACGAGCAGTACTTC. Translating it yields CASSFLAGSPSYEQYF.